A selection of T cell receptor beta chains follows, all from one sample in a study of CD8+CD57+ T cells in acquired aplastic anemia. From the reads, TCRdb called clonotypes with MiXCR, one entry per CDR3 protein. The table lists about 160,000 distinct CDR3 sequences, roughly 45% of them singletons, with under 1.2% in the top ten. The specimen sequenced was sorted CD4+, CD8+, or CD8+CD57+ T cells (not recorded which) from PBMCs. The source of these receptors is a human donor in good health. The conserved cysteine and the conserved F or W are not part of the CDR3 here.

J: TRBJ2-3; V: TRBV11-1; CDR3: ASSLGGLGEPDTQY
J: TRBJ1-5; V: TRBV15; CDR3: ATSRGGTSGEGQPQH
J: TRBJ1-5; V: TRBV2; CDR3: ATLKESQGNQPQH
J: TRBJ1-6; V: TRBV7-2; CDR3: ASSLALGTVHSPLH
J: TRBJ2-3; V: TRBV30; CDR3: AWSGGGWDTQY
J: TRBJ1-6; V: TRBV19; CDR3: ASSIDRVRSPLH
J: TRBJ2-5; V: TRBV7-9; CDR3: ASSLVLMGTVETQY
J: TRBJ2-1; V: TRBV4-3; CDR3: ASSQEPWGEQF
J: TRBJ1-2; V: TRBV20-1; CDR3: SASSRQGPYT
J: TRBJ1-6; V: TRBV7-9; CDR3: ASSVEGAYNSPLH
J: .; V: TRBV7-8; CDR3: ASSPPSYEQY
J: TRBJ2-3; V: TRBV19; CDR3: ASSSRDRGTDTQY
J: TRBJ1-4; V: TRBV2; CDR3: ASSTDRWRGEKLF
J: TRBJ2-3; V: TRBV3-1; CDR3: ASSQVKTAPQY
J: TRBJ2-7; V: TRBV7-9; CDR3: ASSSYTGPAYEQY
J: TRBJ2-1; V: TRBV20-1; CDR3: SAARQVLRL
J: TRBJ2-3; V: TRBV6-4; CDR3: ASSTGTGPDTQY
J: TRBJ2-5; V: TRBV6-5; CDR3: ASSYTGIYQETQY
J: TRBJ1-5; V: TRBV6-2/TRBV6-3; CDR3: ASSYPTYYSNQPQH
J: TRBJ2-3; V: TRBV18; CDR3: ASSPGQGSTDTQY
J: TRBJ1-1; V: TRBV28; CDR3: ASSSGQTMNTEAF
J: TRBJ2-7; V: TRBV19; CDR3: ASSTPWAPNEQY
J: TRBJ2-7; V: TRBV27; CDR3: ASSLGRDRGRREQY
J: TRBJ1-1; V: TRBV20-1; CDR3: SATRTANTEAF
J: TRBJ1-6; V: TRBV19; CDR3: ASSITQYSSPLH
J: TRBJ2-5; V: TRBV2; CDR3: ASRSGKAETQY
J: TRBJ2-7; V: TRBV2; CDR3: ASRDNSYEQY
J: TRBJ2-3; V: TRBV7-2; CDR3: ASSARASGSADTQY
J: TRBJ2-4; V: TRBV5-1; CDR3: ASSLDASSQNIQY
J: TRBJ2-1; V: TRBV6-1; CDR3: ASLRLATNEQF
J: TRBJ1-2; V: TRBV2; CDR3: ASSVVRGGYT
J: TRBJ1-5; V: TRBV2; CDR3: ASSSGTGSGKPQH
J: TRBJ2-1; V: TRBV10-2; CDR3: ASRPPEQGRPPSF
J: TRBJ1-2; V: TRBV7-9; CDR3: ASSTTRSYGYT
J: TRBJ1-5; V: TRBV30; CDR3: AWASGDQPQH